The 14 T cell receptor beta chains below all came from one sample that was sequenced in a study of T-cell memory formation after mild COVID-19. TCRdb re-called the 5' RACE reads with MiXCR, one entry per CDR3 protein. The sample lists around 450,000 distinct CDR3 sequences; 15% to 20% were seen once. Sequencing input: PBMCs or a T cell subset sorted from them (not recorded which). The receptor source for this set is an adult woman who had mild COVID-19 (a few samples of this study predate the infection). Cell type and time point are not known.

The chain employs TRBV5-1 and TRBJ1-1, with 10 bases aligning to TRBD1. Trimming removed 1 base from V and 5 bases from J; junction bases left unmatched: 5. The CDR3 extends over 15 amino acids. In germline, CDR1 is SGHRS, CDR2 YFSETQ. This CDR3 reads CASSLIGTGDTEAFF. The CDR3 bases are TGCGCCAGCAGCTTGATCGGGACAGGGGATACTGAAGCTTTCTTT.

In this sample, this clonotype turned up a few times. This sequence joins TRBV4-1 and TRBJ2-7; D is possibly TRBD1 or TRBD2 (5 bases each). V shed 2 bases and J shed 3 bases, with 20 bases lying between them. The CDR3 sequence is 17 residues long. CDR1 MGHRA and CDR2 YSYEKL come from the germline V gene. The CDR3 region is CASSQSGSGTVLYEQYF. The CDR3 nucleotides read TGCGCCAGCAGCCAAAGCGGCTCCGGGACGGTCCTCTACGAGCAGTACTTC.

V usage is TRBV29-1 and J usage is TRBJ2-3; a weak D match, TRBD1 (5 bases). The germline gives CDR1 SQVTM, CDR2 ANQGSEA. The ends were cut back, 7 bases at V and 2 bases at J, with 19 bases in the middle. This CDR3 has 15 amino acids. CDR3 coding DNA: TGCAGCGCGAACCATGTAGGGGCTGCCACAGATACGCAGTATTTT. Translation gives CSANHVGAATDTQYF.

The V call is TRBV7-2, the J call TRBJ2-7, with D perhaps matching TRBD2 (6 bases). The length of the CDR3 is 15 residues. Germline CDR1 and CDR2: SGHTA and FQGNSA. The ends were cut back, 4 bases at V and 7 bases at J, with 20 bases in the middle. The CDR3 spells CASSSTGTGVREQYF. The DNA for the CDR3 is TGTGCCAGCAGCTCGACCGGGACTGGCGTTCGAGAGCAGTACTTC.

The rearrangement links TRBV24-1 to TRBJ2-3; D not certain. This CDR3 region has 13 residues. Trimming took off 6 bases at V and 2 bases at J, with 8 bases between the two ends. CDR1 is KGHDR, CDR2 SFDVKD, per germline. The CDR3 loop is CATSTLITDTQYF. CDR3 in DNA: TGTGCCACCAGTACCCTTATCACAGATACGCAGTATTTT.

The chain couples TRBV5-5 to TRBJ1-2; 7 nucleotides line up with TRBD1. The CDR3 extends over 16 amino acids. After removal of 1 base from V and 7 bases from J, the junction contained 13 bases not matched to a gene. Germline CDR1 reads SGHKS; CDR2 reads YYEKEE (reference sequence). CDR3 in DNA: TGTGCCAGCAGCTTGAATGGGATGAACAGGGGTGGTGGCTACACCTTC. This gives the protein CASSLNGMNRGGGYTF.

This clonotype has only a few counts. CDR3 region: CASSVRGEQYF. In DNA, the CDR3 is TGTGCCAGCAGCGTCCGGGGCGAGCAGTACTTC. The J gene is TRBJ2-7, the V gene TRBV13; a possible D gene is TRBD2 (5 bases). The germline V gene has CDR1 PRHDT and CDR2 FYEKMQ (reference sequence). The V end lost 5 bases, the J end lost 6 bases, and 8 bases lay between the germline ends. The CDR3 is 11 amino acids.

This clonotype appeared a few times. The chain uses TRBV10-2 and TRBJ2-7; D perhaps matches TRBD2 (6 bases). Germline V lookup: CDR1 WSHSY, CDR2 SAAADI. This CDR3 has 16 residues. V was shortened by 4 bases and J by 6 bases, with 22 bases between the two germline ends. DNA for the CDR3: TGCGCCAGCAGTGCAGTGGGGAGGCTGAAATCTGGCGAGCAGTACTTC. This encodes CASSAVGRLKSGEQYF.

This clonotype has just a few counts. The chain is built from TRBV12-3 or TRBV12-4 and TRBJ2-5; D unresolved. CDR3 length: 14 residues. Trimming shortened V by 5 bases and J by 5 bases, and 15 bases separated the two germline ends. CDR3 amino acids: CASSPLRAGETQYF. The CDR3 region has the DNA TGTGCCAGCAGTCCCCTCCGGGCTGGGGAGACCCAGTACTTC.

This clonotype has ten or more counts. The gene calls are TRBV18 and TRBJ2-5; D remains ambiguous. The germline V and J ends were trimmed by 1 base and 1 base, with 4 bases remaining between them. This CDR3 comprises 13 residues. Looked up from germline, CDR1 is KGHSH and CDR2 is LQKENI. Here the CDR3 DNA reads TGTGCCAGCTCACCACGTTTCCAAGAGACCCAGTACTTC. Amino acids: CASSPRFQETQYF.

The rearrangement uses TRBV7-9 and TRBJ1-1; 8 nucleotides line up with TRBD1. There are 17 residues in the CDR3. Germline trimming cut 2 bases from V and 1 base from J; bases unmatched to any gene: 9. The germline gives CDR1 SEHNR, CDR2 FQNEAQ (reference sequence). The CDR3 reads CASSLRRATGANTEAFF. CDR3 DNA sequence: TGTGCCAGCAGCTTAAGGAGAGCGACAGGGGCGAACACTGAAGCTTTCTTT.

The table lists this clonotype with a few counts. This chain connects TRBV5-5 to TRBJ2-7; unclear D gene. Germline values: CDR1 SGHKS, CDR2 YYEKEE (reference sequence). Trimming cost V 4 bases and J 4 bases, with 15 bases left between them. The CDR3 is 14 amino acids. The CDR3 sequence is CASSPERAEYEQYF. As DNA, the CDR3 is TGTGCCAGCAGCCCAGAACGGGCAGAGTACGAGCAGTACTTC.

This chain connects TRBV6-2 or TRBV6-3 to TRBJ1-5; D not resolved. Trimming pared 6 bases from V and 11 bases from J, leaving 26 bases between. Per germline, CDR1 MNHEY and CDR2 SVGEGT. The CDR3 spans 16 residues. In nucleotides, the CDR3 is TGTGCCAGCAGCGCCGGAACCGGACGGGTCGCCCAGGCCCAGCATTTT. Protein: CASSAGTGRVAQAQHF.

This clonotype was seen a few times. The chain links TRBV10-3 to TRBJ2-5, with D possibly matching TRBD1 (5 bases). V was trimmed by 4 bases and J by 1 base, leaving 10 bases between them. Germline CDR1 is ENHRY and CDR2 is SYGVKD. The length of the CDR3 is 14 residues. CDR3 region: CAISVWGTQETQYF. DNA of the CDR3: TGTGCCATCAGTGTGTGGGGCACCCAAGAGACCCAGTACTTC.